This TCR beta chain was profiled in a study of blood T cells in healthy people across ages. Alongside a J-beta primer mix, a sample-barcoded 5' primer served in a second PCR lasting about 6 to 12 cycles. Using its own MiXCR run on the 5' RACE reads, TCRdb lists one record per CDR3 protein. The sample records around 520,000 distinct CDR3 sequences, over 25% being singletons. Regarding this clonotype: This could be a read error, since a much larger clone is one nucleotide away.

These same records also appear under a second study, on T cells of mothers and their children. That work contributes: Sample barcodes and 2-4 random nucleotides came from the second PCR's M1S primer.

Sequences were obtained from blood. This TCR was recovered from a boy aged 2-15 years in good health.

DNA of the CDR3: TGTGCCACCAGCAGAGGTCAGCTAGCTCAAGAGACCCAGTACTTC. Protein sequence: CATSRGQLAQETQYF. This sequence joins TRBV15 and TRBJ2-1, with D perhaps TRBD2 (5 bases). The end of the DNA aligns better with TRBJ2-5, so the J call may be wrong. From germline, CDR1 is LNHNV and CDR2 YYDKDF (reference sequence). This CDR3 spans 15 amino acids.